This T cell receptor beta chain was identified during a study of shared clonotypes between healthy human individuals. The data were produced by immunoSEQ multiplex PCR, yet TCRdb's version contains in-frame clones alone and is incomplete. The sample includes 1 million to 1.3 million clones, approximately 78% of them seen just once. The investigators split CD4+ cells into a CD45RA+ naive subset and a CD45RA-negative memory subset. Germline CDR1 reads KGHSH; CDR2 reads LQKENI. Trimming shortened V by 5 bases and J by 1 base, and 14 bases separated the two germline ends. The CDR3 consists of 15 residues.

This rearrangement joins TRBV18 to TRBJ1-1; D unclear. This clonotype was obtained from a man younger than 30 in good health. Some clones in this sample may be carry-over from other donors' samples. The sample was memory CD4+ T cells from PBMCs. Subset indicated: CD45RA-negative fraction. The CDR3 protein is CASSSVTYANTEAFF. As DNA, the CDR3 is TGTGCCAGCTCATCCGTTACTTACGCGAACACTGAAGCTTTCTTT. The entire variable domain, with the rest obtained from reference TRBV18 and TRBJ1-1, is as follows: NAGVMQNPRHLVRRRGQEARLRCSPMKGHSHVYWYRQLPEEGLKFMVYLQKENIIDESGMPKERFSAEFPKEGPSILRIQQVVRGDSAAYFCASSSVTYANTEAFFGQGTRLTVV.